Following are 11 T cell receptor beta chains from one sample sequenced in a study of T cell repertoires in cytomegalovirus infection. The antigens for these receptors are not known. TCRdb re-derived calls from the reads in MiXCR, one entry per CDR3 protein. The sample has approximately 910,000 distinct CDR3 sequences; 31% are singletons. This specimen consisted of cultured CD8+ T cells from PBMCs, obtained from culture after CMV antigen stimulation. The receptors were gathered from a human donor in good health (CMV status not recorded). Some clones in this sample may be carry-over from other donors' samples.

This chain joins TRBV7-9 and TRBJ2-2; D gene unclear. V was pared by 4 bases and J by 2 bases, with 11 bases between. From germline, CDR1 is SEHNR and CDR2 FQNEAQ (reference sequence). The CDR3 runs to 15 residues. The DNA of the CDR3 is TGTGCCAGCAGCTCCGTAAAGGATAACACCGGGGAGCTGTTTTTT. Its protein is CASSSVKDNTGELFF.

V and J are TRBV7-9 and TRBJ1-1; D may be TRBD1 (6 bases). Germline lookup yields CDR1 SEHNR and CDR2 FQNEAQ (reference sequence). Trimming took 1 base from V and 3 from J, leaving 24 bases between them. This CDR3 spans 19 amino acids. This CDR3 reads CASSLERGGGRIEHTEAFF. As DNA, the CDR3 is TGTGCCAGCAGCTTAGAAAGGGGGGGGGGGCGCATAGAGCACACTGAAGCTTTCTTT.

This clonotype was seen more than once but under ten times. This chain connects TRBV10-3 to TRBJ2-7; no definite D call. CDR3 size: 14 residues. The V end lost 4 bases, the J end lost 4 bases, and 14 bases lay between the germline ends. The V gene's germline CDR1 is ENHRY and CDR2 SYGVKD. The CDR3 sequence is CAISVGQERYEQYV. Written as DNA, the CDR3 is TGTGCCATCAGTGTCGGGCAGGAAAGATACGAGCAGTACGTC.

The chain joins TRBV28 to TRBJ2-1; a possible D gene is TRBD2 (5 bases). The V end lost 5 bases, the J end lost 8 bases, and 16 bases lay between the germline ends. Germline V gives CDR1 MDHEN, CDR2 SYDVKM. The CDR3 sequence is 14 residues long. The CDR3 reads CASSMTLPRDEQFF. In nucleotides, the CDR3 is TGTGCCAGCAGTATGACCCTACCGAGGGATGAGCAGTTCTTC.

This clonotype was recorded a few times. The rearrangement joins TRBV7-6 to TRBJ2-7, with a tentative D call TRBD1 (6 bases). The germline V gene encodes CDR1 SGHVS and CDR2 FNYEAQ. The CDR3 has 16 amino acids. V gave up 5 bases and J gave up 3 bases, with 20 bases separating them. The CDR3 nucleotides are TGTGCCAGCAGCCCTAGTATGGGTACAGGGAGCTACGAGCAGTACTTC. It codes for CASSPSMGTGSYEQYF.

The chain carries TRBV6-5 and TRBJ2-5, with D possibly TRBD1 on 5 matching bases. The CDR3 is 14 residues long. Germline V gene data show CDR1 as MNHEY and CDR2 as SVGAGI. V was pared by 4 bases and J by 2 bases, with 11 bases between. DNA of the CDR3: TGTGCCAGCAGTTCCAGGGTCGGGCAAGAGACCCAGTACTTC. This gives the protein CASSSRVGQETQYF.

The chain couples TRBV29-1 to TRBJ2-7; D remains ambiguous. This CDR3 contains 13 residues. Germline values: CDR1 SQVTM, CDR2 ANQGSEA. V was trimmed by 1 base and J by 2 bases, leaving 9 bases between them. CDR3 sequence reads: CSVEGDRPYEQYF. The CDR3 DNA is TGCAGCGTTGAAGGGGATCGGCCCTACGAGCAGTACTTC.

CDR3: CASSLQRGVNTDTQYF. The CDR3 region has the DNA TGTGCCAGCAGCTTGCAGCGGGGGGTAAACACAGATACGCAGTATTTT. The chain combines TRBV5-5 with TRBJ2-3, with 9 bases aligning to TRBD2. Germline-derived CDR1 and CDR2 are SGHKS and YYEKEE (reference sequence). V lost 1 base, J lost 2 bases, and 5 bases stayed unmatched. CDR3 length: 16 amino acids. The whole variable domain, remainder taken from reference TRBV5-5 and TRBJ2-3, is DAGVTQSPTHLIKTRGQQVTLRCSPISGHKSVSWYQQVLGQGPQFIFQYYEKEERGRGNFPDRFSARQFPNYSSELNVNALLLGDSALYLCASSLQRGVNTDTQYFGPGTRLTVL.

This clonotype came up once. The rearrangement links TRBV9 to TRBJ2-7; D uncertain. The V end was cut by 8 bases, the J end by 2 bases, with 5 bases between. This CDR3 has 10 residues. Germline lookup yields CDR1 SGDLS and CDR2 YYNGEE. The CDR3: CARSTYEQYV. In DNA, the CDR3 is TGTGCCAGATCGACCTACGAGCAGTACGTC.

The V call is TRBV7-6, the J call TRBJ2-1, with D tentatively TRBD1 or TRBD2 (5 bases each). With 1 base removed from V and 8 bases from J, the gap between germline ends came to 21 bases. This CDR3 is 17 amino acids long. CDR1 SGHVS and CDR2 FNYEAQ come from the germline V gene. CDR3 region: CASSLEGRTLKGDEQFF. The CDR3 region has the DNA TGTGCCAGCAGCTTAGAAGGACGGACTCTCAAAGGGGATGAGCAGTTCTTC.

In this sample, this clonotype turned up a few times. The chain has TRBV2 and TRBJ2-5, with D tentatively TRBD1 (6 bases). V lost 2 bases and J 2 bases, leaving 12 bases between the germline ends. The CDR3 has 15 amino acids. The V gene's germline CDR1 is SNHLY and CDR2 FYNNEI. The CDR3 is CASSELGRGQETQYF. The CDR3 DNA sequence: TGTGCCAGCAGTGAATTGGGCAGGGGTCAAGAGACCCAGTACTTC.